Presented here are 30 T cell receptor beta chains from one specimen sequenced in a study of T cell changes during pregnancy in multiple sclerosis. Clones were sequenced by immunoSEQ multiplex PCR, and TCRdb holds only the in-frame ones, with some missing. The profile shows under 85,000 clones, roughly nine tenths of them singletons. Sequenced material: peripheral blood, taken in the third trimester of pregnancy. The receptors stem from a female donor with multiple sclerosis, enrolled in a pregnancy study.

The chain recombines TRBV19 with TRBJ1-1, with 9 bases aligning to TRBD1. With 8 bases clipped from V and 5 bases from J, the junction kept 6 bases outside the gene matches. Per the germline V gene, CDR1 is LNHDA and CDR2 is SQIVND (reference sequence). This CDR3 comprises 13 residues. CDR3 nucleotides: TGTGCCAGTGGACAGGGGCGTTTAACTGAAGCTTTCTTT. Translated: CASGQGRLTEAFF.

The J gene is TRBJ2-7, the V gene TRBV5-1; no clear D gene. The V end lost 4 bases, the J end lost 5 bases, and 10 bases lay between the germline ends. The V gene's germline CDR1 is SGHRS and CDR2 YFSETQ. The CDR3 is made up of 12 amino acids. CDR3 sequence reads: CASSGSGDEQYF. CDR3 in DNA: TGCGCCAGCAGCGGATCCGGAGACGAGCAGTACTTC.

CDR3 loop: CASSQAERGVADTQYF. The CDR3 DNA follows: TGCGCCAGCAGCCAAGCCGAGCGGGGGGTGGCAGATACGCAGTATTTT. The chain joins TRBV4-1 to TRBJ2-3; 9 nucleotides line up with TRBD2. Germline-derived CDR1 and CDR2 are MGHRA and YSYEKL. This CDR3 has 16 residues. Unmatched junction bases numbered 6, after V lost 1 base and J lost 4 bases.

The V call is TRBV5-1, the J call TRBJ1-2; 10 bases match TRBD1. Germline V lookup: CDR1 SGHRS, CDR2 YFSETQ. V shed 6 bases and J 6 bases; nucleotides not matched to a gene: 8. The CDR3 loop spans 14 amino acids. CDR3 sequence reads: CASTPGQGRNGYTF. The DNA for the CDR3 is TGCGCCAGCACTCCGGGACAGGGGAGGAATGGCTACACCTTC.

The J gene is TRBJ2-7, the V gene TRBV5-6; D is possibly TRBD1 (6 bases). The CDR3 spans 15 residues. Deletions cut 0 bases from V and 0 bases from J, with 10 bases between. Looked up from germline, CDR1 is SGHDT and CDR2 is YYEEEE. CDR3 loop: CASSLGDRSSYEQYF. CDR3 nucleotide sequence: TGTGCCAGCAGCTTGGGTGACAGGTCCTCCTACGAGCAGTACTTC. Together with reference TRBV5-6 and TRBJ2-7, the CDR3 gives the full variable domain: DAGVTQSPTHLIKTRGQQVTLRCSPKSGHDTVSWYQQALGQGPQFIFQYYEEEERQRGNFPDRFSGHQFPNYSSELNVNALLLGDSALYLCASSLGDRSSYEQYFGPGTRLTVT.

The J gene is TRBJ2-5, the V gene TRBV7-2; no clear D gene. In germline, CDR1 is SGHTA, CDR2 FQGNSA. The V gene lost 1 base and the J gene lost 5 bases, with 14 bases spanning the gap. This CDR3 is built from 15 residues. The CDR3 region is CASSLGPNGFETQYF. The CDR3 DNA follows: TGTGCCAGCAGCTTAGGTCCGAACGGGTTCGAGACCCAGTACTTC.

This sequence joins TRBV27 and TRBJ1-5; D is uncertain. Deletions cut 3 bases from V and 5 bases from J, with 8 bases between. Germline lookup yields CDR1 MNHEY and CDR2 SMNVEV (reference sequence). This CDR3 is built from 13 residues. This chain's CDR3 is CASSFGLDQPQHF. CDR3 nucleotides: TGTGCCAGCAGTTTTGGGCTGGATCAGCCCCAGCATTTT.

V gene TRBV4-2 combines with J gene TRBJ1-2, with 7 bases that match TRBD1. Germline values: CDR1 LGHNA, CDR2 YNFKEQ. Trimming removed 1 base from V and 5 bases from J; junction bases left unmatched: 10. The length of the CDR3 is 16 residues. For the CDR3, the DNA is TGTGCCAGCAGCCAAGCTGGGACAGAACGAGGATATGGCTACACCTTC. This sequence encodes CASSQAGTERGYGYTF.

The genes are TRBV5-5 and TRBJ2-1; D unresolved. V lost 2 bases and J lost 0, with 12 bases in between. The CDR3 is 16 residues long. CDR1 is SGHKS, CDR2 YYEKEE, per germline (reference sequence). The CDR3 bases are TGTGCCAGCAGCTTCCAAGACTTCCCCTCCTACAATGAGCAGTTCTTC. Amino acid sequence: CASSFQDFPSYNEQFF.

The chain has TRBV7-9 and TRBJ1-2; D is unclear. CDR3 size: 13 residues. Germline V gene data show CDR1 as SEHNR and CDR2 as FQNEAQ (reference sequence). Between the trimmed V and J ends, which lost 5 bases and 6 bases, there was a span of 13 bases. In nucleotides, the CDR3 is TGTGCCAGCAGCATCTACGGGAAAGATGGCTACACCTTC. It specifies CASSIYGKDGYTF.

This chain uses TRBV7-9 with TRBJ1-1, with D tentatively TRBD1 (5 bases). The CDR3 extends over 12 amino acids. Trimming pared 5 bases from V and 7 bases from J, leaving 11 bases between. Germline V lookup: CDR1 SEHNR, CDR2 FQNEAQ (reference sequence). Here the CDR3 reads CASSGWTYEAFF. The DNA for the CDR3 is TGTGCCAGCAGCGGGTGGACATATGAAGCTTTCTTT.

The chain joins TRBV4-1 to TRBJ1-1; D gene unclear. V was clipped by 0 bases and J by 7 bases, with 9 bases between them. Per germline, CDR1 MGHRA and CDR2 YSYEKL. This CDR3 comprises 13 residues. The CDR3 loop is CASSQEWSLEAFF. CDR3 coding DNA: TGCGCCAGCAGCCAAGAATGGAGTCTTGAAGCTTTCTTT.

V and J are TRBV7-2 and TRBJ2-1, with 11 bases identical to TRBD2. The CDR3 spans 16 residues. V was clipped by 3 bases and J by 10 bases; unmatched bases: 11. CDR1 and CDR2 from the germline V gene are SGHTA and FQGNSA. CDR3 DNA sequence: TGTGCCAGCAGCTTCCTCCTAGCGGGGGGTTTTACGGAGCAGTTCTTC. Translated, it gives CASSFLLAGGFTEQFF.

The chain uses TRBV7-6 and TRBJ2-5, with 10 bases matching TRBD2. Germline CDR1 and CDR2: SGHVS and FNYEAQ. V was clipped by 5 bases and J by 5 bases; unmatched bases: 11. The CDR3 extends over 16 amino acids. As DNA, the CDR3 is TGTGCCAGCAGCCTGGGGACTAGCGTGGGTGCGGAGACCCAGTACTTC. This sequence encodes CASSLGTSVGAETQYF.

The V gene is TRBV9, the J gene TRBJ1-5, with D possibly matching TRBD1 (5 bases). Trimming took off 2 bases at V and 5 bases at J, with 14 bases between the two ends. The CDR3 covers 15 residues. Germline loops: CDR1 SGDLS, CDR2 YYNGEE. The DNA of the CDR3 is TGTGCCAGCAGCGTGCGGGGCATTCCGGATCAGCCCCAGCATTTT. This encodes CASSVRGIPDQPQHF.

The rearrangement uses TRBV5-1 and TRBJ1-2; 9 bases align to TRBD1. CDR3 length: 14 amino acids. Germline lookup yields CDR1 SGHRS and CDR2 YFSETQ. The trim removed 5 bases at V and 8 bases at J, leaving 10 bases unmatched. Here the CDR3 DNA reads TGCGCCAGCAGTTTTACAGGGGGCGTCCCCGGCTACACCTTC. It codes for CASSFTGGVPGYTF. Combining the CDR3 with reference TRBV5-1 and TRBJ1-2 gives the whole variable domain KAGVTQTPRYLIKTRGQQVTLSCSPISGHRSVSWYQQTPGQGLQFLFEYFSETQRNKGNFPGRFSGRQFSNSRSEMNVSTLELGDSALYLCASSFTGGVPGYTFGSGTRLTVV.

J is TRBJ1-3 and V is TRBV6-5; D is ambiguous. Germline CDR1 is MNHEY and CDR2 is SVGAGI. This CDR3 is 13 amino acids long. Between the trimmed V and J ends, which lost 10 bases and 0 bases, there was a span of 10 bases. DNA for the CDR3: TGTGCCACCTTACAAAGCTCTGGAAACACCATATATTTT. Amino acid sequence: CATLQSSGNTIYF.

The chain combines TRBV10-1 with TRBJ2-1; 7 nucleotides match TRBD1. V shed 6 bases and J 13 bases; nucleotides not matched to a gene: 9. CDR3 length: 12 residues. The germline V gene has CDR1 WNHNN and CDR2 SYGVQD (reference sequence). The CDR3 DNA reads TGCGCCAGCAGCCTCTCCCAGGGGGAACAGTTCTTC. This sequence encodes CASSLSQGEQFF.

This clone was detected only once. This CDR3 is also generated by other DNA sequences in the sample. CDR3 DNA sequence: TGTGCCAGCAGTTTCAGGGGGCCGTACGAGCAGTACTTC. Its translation: CASSFRGPYEQYF. The chain couples TRBV27 to TRBJ2-7; 8 nucleotides agree with TRBD1. The length of the CDR3 is 13 residues. CDR1 MNHEY and CDR2 SMNVEV come from the germline V gene (reference sequence). The junction had 2 bases not matched to a gene; V was cut back by 3 bases and J by 4 bases.

The rearrangement links TRBV21-1 to TRBJ1-6. TRBV21-1 is listed as a pseudogene. The CDR3 sequence is 15 residues long. CDR3 loop: CASSYDGKEFSPLHF. The DNA of the CDR3 is TGTGCCAGCAGCTATGACGGGAAAGAATTTTCACCCCTCCACTTT.

The chain combines TRBV28 with TRBJ2-1; 9 bases line up with TRBD2. CDR1 and CDR2 (germline): MDHEN, SYDVKM. The CDR3 runs 18 residues. J gave up 9 bases and V 2 bases, and 17 bases lay outside the gene matches. The CDR3 DNA follows: TGTGCCAGCAGTTTAAGAAGGGGGACGGGGCGGGAGGGCGGTGAGCAGTTCTTC. Its protein is CASSLRRGTGREGGEQFF.

The chain couples TRBV7-6 to TRBJ2-1; 14 nucleotides line up with TRBD2. V lost 1 base and J lost 4; bases outside the gene matches: 3. Germline CDR1 SGHVS, CDR2 FNYEAQ. The CDR3 length is 17 residues. The CDR3 nucleotides read TGTGCCAGCAGCTTAGGGACTAGCGGGAGGACGTACAATGAGCAGTTCTTC. This sequence encodes CASSLGTSGRTYNEQFF.

The chain uses TRBV11-2 and TRBJ2-3; the match to TRBD2 covers 12 bases. CDR1 SGHAT and CDR2 FQNNGV come from the germline V gene. The CDR3 runs to 15 residues. With 3 bases clipped from V and 6 bases from J, the junction kept 4 bases outside the gene matches. CDR3 bases: TGTGCCAGCAGCTTCCTAGCGGGGGGGGACGATACGCAGTATTTT. This codes for CASSFLAGGDDTQYF.

This chain joins TRBV4-2 and TRBJ1-2; 7 bases agree with TRBD1. V dropped 0 bases and J dropped 2; count of bases not matched to a gene: 3. This CDR3 region has 15 residues. Looked up from germline, CDR1 is LGHNA and CDR2 is YNFKEQ. In DNA, the CDR3 is TGTGCCAGCAGCCAAGACGAACAGGGGAACTATGGCTACACCTTC. Amino acid sequence: CASSQDEQGNYGYTF.

V gene TRBV2 combines with J gene TRBJ2-7; no clear D gene. V lost 6 bases and J 3 bases, leaving 6 bases between the germline ends. This CDR3 has 11 residues. Germline V lookup: CDR1 SNHLY, CDR2 FYNNEI. CDR3 coding DNA: TGTGCCAGCAGCCCTATCTACGAGCAGTACTTC. Protein: CASSPIYEQYF.

V gene TRBV11-2 combines with J gene TRBJ2-1, with 10 positions matching TRBD2. This CDR3 spans 15 amino acids. Germline CDR1 and CDR2: SGHAT and FQNNGV. V shed 5 bases and J 5 bases; nucleotides not matched to a gene: 6. This CDR3 is CASSTAGLANNEQFF. DNA for the CDR3: TGTGCCAGCAGCACGGCGGGACTAGCGAACAATGAGCAGTTCTTC.

The V and J genes are TRBV6-1 and TRBJ2-7; no clear D. The CDR3 is made up of 14 amino acids. Germline V gene sequence: CDR1 MNHNS, CDR2 SASEGT. The V and J ends lost 4 bases and 3 bases respectively, with 13 bases between them. The CDR3 DNA reads TGTGCCAGCAGTGCCGCCGCTCGCGTCTACGAGCAGTACTTC. Protein: CASSAAARVYEQYF.

The CDR3: CASSIVLKGDTGELFF. The DNA of the CDR3 is TGTGCCAGTAGTATAGTCCTTAAGGGGGACACCGGGGAGCTGTTTTTT. The rearrangement links TRBV19 to TRBJ2-2, with TRBD1 as a possible D gene (6 bases). This CDR3 is 16 amino acids long. Germline CDR1 reads LNHDA; CDR2 reads SQIVND (reference sequence). Deletions cut 1 base from V and 3 bases from J, with 12 bases between.

The chain links TRBV28 to TRBJ1-1, with D tentatively TRBD1 (6 bases). The CDR3 is 14 amino acids. Trimming took 5 bases from V and 7 from J, leaving 17 bases between them. Germline V gives CDR1 MDHEN, CDR2 SYDVKM. CDR3 DNA: TGTGCCAGCAGTCTTCCGGACAGTAGTGTTGAAGCTTTCTTT. Translated, it gives CASSLPDSSVEAFF.

The CDR3 here is CASSLGQGRELFF. The CDR3 DNA follows: TGTGCCAGCAGCTTGGGTCAGGGGCGGGAGCTGTTTTTT. V and J are TRBV5-5 and TRBJ2-2; tentative D call: TRBD1 (6 bases). The ends were cut back, 0 bases at V and 9 bases at J, with 9 bases in the middle. Germline values: CDR1 SGHKS, CDR2 YYEKEE (reference sequence). The CDR3 is 13 amino acids.